This T cell receptor beta chain was captured in a study of control samples from healthy donors and cancer patients. Looked up from germline, CDR1 is MNHEY and CDR2 is SVGAGI. The CDR3 sequence is 13 residues long. V was pared by 11 bases and J by 0 bases, with 13 bases between. Produced via immunoSEQ multiplex PCR; TCRdb's table is partial and in-frame only. This table holds roughly 120,000 clones, about 92% found once. This clonotype was sampled from a man over 45 with head and neck cancer. V usage is TRBV6-5 and J usage is TRBJ1-1; D perhaps matches TRBD1 (6 bases). Sequencing was done on a sample of PBMCs. The CDR3 is CACRGDMNTEAFF. DNA of the CDR3: TGTGCCTGCCGGGGGGACATGAACACTGAAGCTTTCTTT.